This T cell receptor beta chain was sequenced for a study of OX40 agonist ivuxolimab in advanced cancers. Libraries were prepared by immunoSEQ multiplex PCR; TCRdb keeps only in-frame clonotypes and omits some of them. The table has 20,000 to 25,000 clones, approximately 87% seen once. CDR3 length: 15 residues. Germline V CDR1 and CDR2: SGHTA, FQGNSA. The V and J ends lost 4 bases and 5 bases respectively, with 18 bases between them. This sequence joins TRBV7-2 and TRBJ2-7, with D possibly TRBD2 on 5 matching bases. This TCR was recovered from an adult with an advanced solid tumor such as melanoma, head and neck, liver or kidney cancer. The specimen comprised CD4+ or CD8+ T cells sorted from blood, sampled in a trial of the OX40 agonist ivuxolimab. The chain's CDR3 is CASSSVAFLGNEQYF. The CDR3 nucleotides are TGTGCCAGCAGCTCGGTAGCGTTCCTAGGAAACGAGCAGTACTTC.